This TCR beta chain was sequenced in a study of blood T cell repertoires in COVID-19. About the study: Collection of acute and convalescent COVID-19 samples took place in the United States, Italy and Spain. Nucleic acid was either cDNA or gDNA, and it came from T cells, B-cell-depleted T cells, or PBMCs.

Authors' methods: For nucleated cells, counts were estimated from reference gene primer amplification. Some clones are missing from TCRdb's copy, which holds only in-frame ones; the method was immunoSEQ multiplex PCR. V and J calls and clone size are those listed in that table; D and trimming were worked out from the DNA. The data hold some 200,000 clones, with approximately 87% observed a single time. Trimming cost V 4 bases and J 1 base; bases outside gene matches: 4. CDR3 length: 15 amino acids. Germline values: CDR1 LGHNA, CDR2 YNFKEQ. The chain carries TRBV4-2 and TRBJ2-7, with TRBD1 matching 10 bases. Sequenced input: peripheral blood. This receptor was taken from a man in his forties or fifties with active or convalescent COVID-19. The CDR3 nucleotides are TGTGCCAGCAGCCCCGAGGGACAGGGGTCCTACGAGCAGTACTTC. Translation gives CASSPEGQGSYEQYF.